These 7 T cell receptor beta chains were sequenced from one sample in a study of identical twins. TCRdb called the 5' RACE reads again in MiXCR, with one record for every CDR3 protein. The sample contains more than 650,000 distinct CDR3 sequences, 6% to 6.5% of which appear only once. Sequenced material: naive T cells sorted from blood. Source of these receptors: a man between 18 and 35 years old in good health.

This clonotype was counted at least ten times. The chain uses TRBV5-1 and TRBJ2-4; D is unresolved. The ends were cut back, 3 bases at V and 3 bases at J, with 10 bases in the middle. CDR3 length: 14 amino acids. Germline CDR1 and CDR2: SGHRS and YFSETQ. In DNA, the CDR3 is TGCGCCAGCAGCTCGACCAGAGGCAAAAACATTCAGTACTTC. This gives the protein CASSSTRGKNIQYF.

This clonotype came up many times. CDR3: CASSLTTSGRGTVQFF. Here the CDR3 DNA reads TGCGCCAGCAGCTTGACGACTAGCGGTAGGGGAACGGTGCAGTTCTTC. The chain is built from TRBV4-1 and TRBJ2-1; 9 bases line up with TRBD2. The trim removed 5 bases at V and 12 bases at J, leaving 17 bases unmatched. In germline, CDR1 is MGHRA, CDR2 YSYEKL. This CDR3 is built from 16 residues.

This clonotype has at least ten counts. V is TRBV20-1 and J is TRBJ2-1, with 12 bases matching TRBD2. The CDR3 covers 15 residues. The V and J ends lost 6 bases and 6 bases, in that order; junction bases with no gene match: 9. The germline CDR1 and CDR2 sequences are DFQATT and SNEGSKA (reference sequence). CDR3 sequence: CSASPSGRASNEQFF. The CDR3 nucleotides read TGCAGTGCCAGTCCTAGCGGGAGGGCTAGCAATGAGCAGTTCTTC.

The sample holds many counts of this clonotype. The chain uses TRBV5-1 and TRBJ2-5; D unclear. The germline gives CDR1 SGHRS, CDR2 YFSETQ. Trimming left V 0 bases short and J 5 bases short, with 5 bases between. CDR3 size: 12 residues. DNA of the CDR3: TGCGCCAGCAGCTTGGCCTTCGAGACCCAGTACTTC. This gives the protein CASSLAFETQYF.

This clonotype was seen at least ten times. The rearrangement joins TRBV12-3 or TRBV12-4 to TRBJ1-5, with a weak D call TRBD1 (6 bases). This CDR3 has 14 residues. Trimming removed 1 base at V and 9 bases at J, with 13 bases between. CDR3 nucleotide sequence: TGTGCCAGCAGTTTAGACAGGGCCGCAACGCCCCAGCATTTT. Translating it yields CASSLDRAATPQHF.

This clonotype came up a few times. Here the CDR3 reads CSASSPGRGLNTDTQYF. CDR3 nucleotide sequence: TGCAGTGCTAGTTCCCCCGGGAGGGGGCTGAACACAGATACGCAGTATTTT. The rearrangement joins TRBV20-1 to TRBJ2-3; tentative D call: TRBD2 (8 bases). Trimming shortened V by 3 bases and J by 2 bases, and 21 bases separated the two germline ends. The CDR3 has 17 residues. Germline CDR1 and CDR2: DFQATT and SNEGSKA (reference sequence).

This clonotype was observed a few times. The chain carries TRBV29-1 and TRBJ1-1; the match to TRBD1 covers 7 bases. The CDR3 covers 13 residues. The V and J ends lost 7 bases and 0 bases, in that order; junction bases with no gene match: 5. Per the germline V gene, CDR1 is SQVTM and CDR2 is ANQGSEA. CDR3 sequence: CSAADRVNTEAFF. Written as DNA, the CDR3 is TGCAGCGCCGCAGACAGGGTGAACACTGAAGCTTTCTTT.